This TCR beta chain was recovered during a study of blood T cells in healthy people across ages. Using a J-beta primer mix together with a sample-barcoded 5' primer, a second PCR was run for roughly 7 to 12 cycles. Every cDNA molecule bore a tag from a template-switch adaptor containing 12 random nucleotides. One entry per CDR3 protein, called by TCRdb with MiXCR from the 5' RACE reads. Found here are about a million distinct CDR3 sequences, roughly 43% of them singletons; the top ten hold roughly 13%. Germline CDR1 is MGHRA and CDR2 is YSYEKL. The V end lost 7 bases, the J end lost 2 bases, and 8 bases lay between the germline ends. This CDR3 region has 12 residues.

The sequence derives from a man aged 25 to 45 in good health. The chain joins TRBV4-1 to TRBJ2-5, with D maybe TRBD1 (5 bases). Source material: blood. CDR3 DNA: TGCGCCAGCAAAGGGGCACAAGAGACCCAGTACTTC. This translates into CASKGAQETQYF.